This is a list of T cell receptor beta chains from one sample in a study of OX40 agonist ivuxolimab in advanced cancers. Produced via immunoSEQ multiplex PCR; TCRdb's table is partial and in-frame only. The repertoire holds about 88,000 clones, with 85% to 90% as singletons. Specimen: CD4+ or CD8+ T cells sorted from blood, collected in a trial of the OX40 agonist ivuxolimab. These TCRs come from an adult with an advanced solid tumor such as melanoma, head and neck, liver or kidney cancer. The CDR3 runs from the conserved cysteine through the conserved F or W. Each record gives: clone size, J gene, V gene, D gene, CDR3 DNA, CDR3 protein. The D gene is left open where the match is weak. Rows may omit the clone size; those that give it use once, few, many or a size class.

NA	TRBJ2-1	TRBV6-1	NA	TGTGCCAGCAGTGAAAGCCAGGGAACCTACAATGAGCAGTTCTTC	CASSESQGTYNEQFF
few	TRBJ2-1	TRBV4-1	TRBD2	TGCGCCAGCAGCCGCCGGGAGGGCTTCGAGCAGTTCTTC	CASSRREGFEQFF
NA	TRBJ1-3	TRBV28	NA	TGTGCCAGCAGTCCGACGGCAGGGGTTACTGGAAACACCATATATTTT	CASSPTAGVTGNTIYF
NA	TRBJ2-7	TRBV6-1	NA	TGTGCCAGCATCACGGACAGCTTTACGAAGCAGTACTTC	CASITDSFTKQYF
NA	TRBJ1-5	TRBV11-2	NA	TGTGCCAGCAGCTTAGTATATCGAGAGTTGACAGAGAATCAGCCCCAGCATTTT	CASSLVYRELTENQPQHF
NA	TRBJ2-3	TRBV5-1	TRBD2	TGCGCCAGCAGCTTGTCCGGGGGGTATACGCAGTATTTT	CASSLSGGYTQYF
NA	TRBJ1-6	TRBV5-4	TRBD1	TGTGCCAGCAGCCCCCCCGGACAGGGGGCTGATTCACCCCTCCACTTT	CASSPPGQGADSPLHF
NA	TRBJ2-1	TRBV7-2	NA	TGTGCCAGCAGCTCCCGGCCGAGTCAAACCAATTACAATGAGCAGTTCTTC	CASSSRPSQTNYNEQFF
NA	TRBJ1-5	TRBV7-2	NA	TGTGCCAGCAGCTTAGATGGAGGGCAGCCCCAGCATTTT	CASSLDGGQPQHF
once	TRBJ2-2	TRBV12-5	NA	TGTGCTAGTGGTTTGCTCACAGGATCGAACACCGGGGAGCTGTTTTTT	CASGLLTGSNTGELFF
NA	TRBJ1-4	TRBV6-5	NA	TGTGCCAGCAGTTACTCGGCAATTAGGACTAATGAAAAACTGTTTTTT	CASSYSAIRTNEKLFF
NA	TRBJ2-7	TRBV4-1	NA	TGCGCCAGCAGCCAGGAGGTACAGGGCTACGAGCAGTACTTC	CASSQEVQGYEQYF
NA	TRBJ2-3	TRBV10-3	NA	TGTGCCATCAGTCCCACCACAGATACGCAGTATTTT	CAISPTTDTQYF
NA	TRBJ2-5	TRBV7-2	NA	TGTGCCAGCAGCTTAGGCTGGATGAATTTAATGGGGGAGACCCAGTACTTC	CASSLGWMNLMGETQYF
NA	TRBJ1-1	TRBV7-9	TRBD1	TGTGCCAGCAAGGGACAGATCAACACTGAAGCTTTCTTT	CASKGQINTEAFF
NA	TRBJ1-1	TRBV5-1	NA	TGCGCCAGCAGCTCGGGGACACTACTTGAAGCTTTCTTT	CASSSGTLLEAFF
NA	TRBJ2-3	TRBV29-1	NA	TGCAGCGTTGGGGGACGGTCGGGGACAGATACGCAGTATTTT	CSVGGRSGTDTQYF
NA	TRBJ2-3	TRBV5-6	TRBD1	TGTGCCAGCAGCCAGGACAGGATCGCAGATACGCAGTATTTT	CASSQDRIADTQYF
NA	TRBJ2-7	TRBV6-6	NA	TGTGCCAGCATCATGGGGCAGGGCTTTCGCGAGCAGTACTTC	CASIMGQGFREQYF
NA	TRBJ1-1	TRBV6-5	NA	TGTGCCAGCAGCTATGGACAGTCGCGCCTAGAAGCTTTCTTT	CASSYGQSRLEAFF
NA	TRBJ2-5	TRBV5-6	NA	TGTGCCAGCAGTTACCGGGCCCCACAAGAGACCCAGTACTTC	CASSYRAPQETQYF
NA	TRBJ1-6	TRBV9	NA	TGTGCCAGCAGCGTAGGGGGGGGCCTTTATAATTCACCCCTCCACTTT	CASSVGGGLYNSPLHF
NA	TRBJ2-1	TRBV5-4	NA	TGTGCCAGCAGCTCCGACACGTTCTCCTACAATGAGCAGTTCTTC	CASSSDTFSYNEQFF
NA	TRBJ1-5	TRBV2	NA	TGTGCCAGCAAAGCGAGAGACCTTAGCAATCAGCCCCAGCATTTT	CASKARDLSNQPQHF
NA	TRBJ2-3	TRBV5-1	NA	TGCGCCAGCAGCTTGGATGCTAGCACAGATACGCAGTATTTT	CASSLDASTDTQYF
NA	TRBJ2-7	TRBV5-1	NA	TGCGCCAGCAGCCTAGAGGGTAATTCCTACGAGCAGTACTTC	CASSLEGNSYEQYF
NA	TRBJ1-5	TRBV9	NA	TGTGCCAGCAGCCGGACCAATCAGCCCCAGCATTTT	CASSRTNQPQHF
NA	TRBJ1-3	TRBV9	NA	TGTGCCAGCAGCGTAATGGCAGCTGGAAACACCATATATTTT	CASSVMAAGNTIYF
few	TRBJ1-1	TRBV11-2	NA	TGTGCCAGCAGCGTGTCCCGGGGGACTGAAGCTTTCTTT	CASSVSRGTEAFF
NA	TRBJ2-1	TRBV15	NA	TGTGCCACCAGCAGAGATTTGCACAGGGCATCGGGAGCAGGTAATGAGCAGTTCTTC	CATSRDLHRASGAGNEQFF
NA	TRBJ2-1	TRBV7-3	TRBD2	TGTGCCAGCAGCTTAAGGGCGGGAGCGACCTACAATGAGCAGTTCTTC	CASSLRAGATYNEQFF
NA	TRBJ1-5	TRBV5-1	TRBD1	TGCGCCAGCAGCTTGGATGGGACAGGGGCCAATCAGCCCCAGCATTTT	CASSLDGTGANQPQHF
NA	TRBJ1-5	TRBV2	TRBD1	TGTGCCAGCAGTACAGGGGGACAGCCCCAGCATTTT	CASSTGGQPQHF
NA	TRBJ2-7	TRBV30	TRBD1	TGTGCCTGGATCTCGCCGCCCGGGCGGGACAGGGGTTACGAGCAGTACTTC	CAWISPPGRDRGYEQYF
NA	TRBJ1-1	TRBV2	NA	TGTGCCAGCAGTGCCCAGTTTTCGAACACTGAAGCTTTCTTT	CASSAQFSNTEAFF
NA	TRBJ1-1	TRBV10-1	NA	TGCGCCAGCAGTGATAACGGGCGGGGCACTGAAGCTTTCTTT	CASSDNGRGTEAFF
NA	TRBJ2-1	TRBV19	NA	TGTGCCAGCAACTACAACAATGAGCAGTTCTTC	CASNYNNEQFF
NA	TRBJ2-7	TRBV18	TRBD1	TGTGCCAGCTCCGTAGGACAGGGTCCCTACGAGCAGTACTTC	CASSVGQGPYEQYF
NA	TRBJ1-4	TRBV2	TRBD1	TGTGCCAGCAGCCCCCGGGACAGGGATGAAAAACTGTTTTTT	CASSPRDRDEKLFF
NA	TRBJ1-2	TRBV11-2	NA	TGTGCCAGCAGCCCAATATCAGGGGCCTATGGCTACACCTTC	CASSPISGAYGYTF
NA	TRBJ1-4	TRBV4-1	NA	TGCGCCAGCAGCCAAGGGGGGCTGAGGCCTAATGAAAAACTGTTTTTT	CASSQGGLRPNEKLFF
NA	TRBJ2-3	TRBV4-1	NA	TGCGCCAGCAGCCAAGACGCGAGTCGAGGGGATACGCAGTATTTT	CASSQDASRGDTQYF
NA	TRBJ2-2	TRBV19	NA	TGTGCCAGTAGTATAGACACGGCGGAGCTGTTTTTT	CASSIDTAELFF
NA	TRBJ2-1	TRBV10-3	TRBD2	TGTGCCATCAGTGGGAAACTAGCGGGAGGGAATGAGCAGTTCTTC	CAISGKLAGGNEQFF
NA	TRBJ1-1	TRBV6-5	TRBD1	TGTGCCAGCAGTTACGATCGACAGGGGGCTCGAGCTTTCTTT	CASSYDRQGARAFF
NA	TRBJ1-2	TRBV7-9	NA	TGTGCCAGCAGCTTTGGCGGGGGAAGCTATGGCTACACCTTC	CASSFGGGSYGYTF
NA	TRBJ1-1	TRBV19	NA	TGTGCCAGTAGCACCTGGGGGGATGGCACTGAAGCTTTCTTT	CASSTWGDGTEAFF
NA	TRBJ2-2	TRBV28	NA	TGTGCCAGCAGTTTATGGGGGGTCGGGGAGCTGTTTTTT	CASSLWGVGELFF
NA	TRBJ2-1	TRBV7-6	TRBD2	TGTGCCAGCAGCTCCTTAGGAGCGGGAGGGCCTTATGAGCAGTTCTTC	CASSSLGAGGPYEQFF
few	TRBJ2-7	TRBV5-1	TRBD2	TGCGCCAGCAGCTTGGCGGCGGGAGGGACCTACGAGCAGTACTTC	CASSLAAGGTYEQYF
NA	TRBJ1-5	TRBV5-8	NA	TGTGCCAGCAGCTCCGACAGAATCAATCAGCCCCAGCATTTT	CASSSDRINQPQHF
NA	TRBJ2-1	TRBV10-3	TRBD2	TGTGCCATCGGGAGGGAGAATGAGCAGTTCTTC	CAIGRENEQFF
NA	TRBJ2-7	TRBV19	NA	TGTGCCAGTAGTATCCCCGGGAAAGGCCACGAGCAGTACTTC	CASSIPGKGHEQYF
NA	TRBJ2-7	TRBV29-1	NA	TGCAGCGTTGAAGATCGGGGGCCCCTAAGCTACGAGCAGTACTTC	CSVEDRGPLSYEQYF
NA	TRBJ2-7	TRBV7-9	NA	TGTGCCAGCAGTTTAGGCCCGGGTGCCTACGAGCAGTACTTC	CASSLGPGAYEQYF
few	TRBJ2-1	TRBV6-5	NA	TGTGCCAGCAGAAGAGGGTCTAACAATGAGCAGTTCTTC	CASRRGSNNEQFF
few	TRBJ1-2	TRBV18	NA	TGTGCCAGCTCAGGTCCCGGGACCAACTATGGCTACACCTTC	CASSGPGTNYGYTF
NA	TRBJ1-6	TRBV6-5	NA	TGTGCCAGCAGCCCCCGGGTGTCCGGCAACTCACCCCTCCACTTT	CASSPRVSGNSPLHF